Below, 10 T cell receptor beta chains from the same sample are listed, as sequenced in a study of T cell changes during pregnancy in multiple sclerosis. Produced via immunoSEQ multiplex PCR; TCRdb's table is partial and in-frame only. The sample holds some 60,000 clones, about 93% seen once. The sequencing used CD4+ T cells from peripheral blood mononuclear cells, collected before pregnancy. These receptors originate from a female donor with multiple sclerosis, enrolled in a pregnancy study.

This rearrangement joins TRBV7-2 to TRBJ2-7; possible D gene TRBD1, 6 bases. With 6 bases removed from V and 3 bases from J, the gap between germline ends came to 12 bases. CDR1 is SGHTA and CDR2 is FQGNSA in the germline V gene. The CDR3 is 13 amino acids. CDR3: CASRNTGNYEQYF. DNA of the CDR3: TGTGCCAGCAGGAATACAGGGAACTACGAGCAGTACTTC.

This clone was seen a single time. The chain carries TRBV5-6 and TRBJ2-1; possibly TRBD2 for D (5 bases). The CDR3 extends over 12 amino acids. The ends were cut back, 3 bases at V and 6 bases at J, with 7 bases in the middle. Germline V CDR1 and CDR2: SGHDT, YYEEEE. CDR3 loop: CASSWRSNEQFF. CDR3 sequence (DNA): TGTGCCAGCAGCTGGAGGTCCAATGAGCAGTTCTTC.

CDR3 in amino acids: CASSYRGQTAFF. DNA for the CDR3: TGTGCCAGCAGCTACCGGGGACAAACGGCTTTCTTT. V and J are TRBV5-5 and TRBJ1-1, with a possible D match to TRBD1 (6 bases). V gave up 3 bases and J gave up 11 bases, with 14 bases separating them. The CDR3 is 12 amino acids. Germline assignment: CDR1 SGHKS and CDR2 YYEKEE (reference sequence). Based on the CDR3 plus reference TRBV5-5 and TRBJ1-1, the full variable domain is DAGVTQSPTHLIKTRGQQVTLRCSPISGHKSVSWYQQVLGQGPQFIFQYYEKEERGRGNFPDRFSARQFPNYSSELNVNALLLGDSALYLCASSYRGQTAFFGQGTRLTVV.

V and J are TRBV18 and TRBJ2-1; 10 bases are a match to TRBD2. This CDR3 comprises 16 residues. The ends lost 5 bases at V and 5 bases at J; junction bases unmatched: 9. The V gene's germline CDR1 is KGHSH and CDR2 LQKENI. Written as DNA, the CDR3 is TGTGCCAGCTCAAAGCGAGGTGGACTAGCGGACAATGAGCAGTTCTTC. Residues: CASSKRGGLADNEQFF.

This chain uses TRBV7-3 with TRBJ2-1; possible D gene TRBD2, 6 bases. The CDR3 extends over 15 amino acids. Deletions cut 5 bases from V and 7 bases from J, with 18 bases between. Looked up from germline, CDR1 is SGHTA and CDR2 is FQGTGA. CDR3 DNA: TGTGCCAGCAGCACCGCGGGACCTGGGGTAAATGAGCAGTTCTTC. It yields the protein CASSTAGPGVNEQFF.

This clone was seen just once. This chain uses TRBV5-5 with TRBJ2-2; no clear D gene. The germline V gene has CDR1 SGHKS and CDR2 YYEKEE (reference sequence). The CDR3 length is 13 residues. Trimming stripped 1 base from V and 6 bases from J, with 7 bases between. CDR3 bases: TGTGCCAGCAGCTTGACAGCTCCCGGGGAGCTGTTTTTT. As protein: CASSLTAPGELFF.

The CDR3 nucleotides read TGCGCCAGCAGCAATAGCTACGAGCAGTACTTC. This encodes CASSNSYEQYF. J is TRBJ2-7 and V is TRBV10-2; the D is unclear. V was pared by 6 bases and J by 3 bases, with 6 bases between. The CDR3 length is 11 residues. Germline assignment: CDR1 WSHSY and CDR2 SAAADI.

This chain links TRBV30 with TRBJ1-1; D is possibly TRBD1 (6 bases). Germline loops: CDR1 GTSNPN, CDR2 SVGIG (reference sequence). This CDR3 is built from 13 residues. Trimming pared 3 bases from V and 4 bases from J, leaving 12 bases between. The DNA of the CDR3 is TGTGCCTGGAGGGACAGAGGTGCCACTGAAGCTTTCTTT. This gives the protein CAWRDRGATEAFF.

The chain carries TRBV5-6 and TRBJ2-2, with TRBD2 identical over 9 bases. Germline trimming cut 1 base from V and 6 bases from J; bases unmatched to any gene: 4. CDR3 length equals 15 residues. Per the germline V gene, CDR1 is SGHDT and CDR2 is YYEEEE. The CDR3 protein is CASSLLAGVSGELFF. For the CDR3, the DNA is TGTGCCAGCAGCTTGTTAGCGGGAGTCTCCGGGGAGCTGTTTTTT. Full variable domain (missing parts from reference TRBV5-6 and TRBJ2-2): DAGVTQSPTHLIKTRGQQVTLRCSPKSGHDTVSWYQQALGQGPQFIFQYYEEEERQRGNFPDRFSGHQFPNYSSELNVNALLLGDSALYLCASSLLAGVSGELFFGEGSRLTVL.

The V call is TRBV4-3, the J call TRBJ2-7; D unclear. The CDR3 consists of 15 residues. Germline V gives CDR1 LGHNA, CDR2 YSLEER. V was cut by 0 bases and J by 0 bases, with 9 bases left in between. CDR3 DNA: TGCGCCAGCAGCCAAGATTGGTGGAGCTCCTACGAGCAGTACTTC. Encoded protein: CASSQDWWSSYEQYF.